The 23 T cell receptor beta chains presented below share a single source sample, sequenced in a study of blood T cell repertoires in COVID-19. The data were produced by immunoSEQ multiplex PCR, yet TCRdb's version contains in-frame clones alone and is incomplete. Of over 150,000 clones in the sample, roughly 80% were seen once. Sequences were obtained from PBMCs or T cells enriched from blood (not recorded which). Source of these receptors: a woman aged 25 to 45 who had recovered from COVID-19.

The chain recombines TRBV7-2 with TRBJ1-5; D call uncertain. The CDR3 has 9 amino acids. Per germline, CDR1 SGHTA and CDR2 FQGNSA. CDR3 sequence: CKEDQPQHF. CDR3 coding DNA: TGTAAGGAGGATCAGCCCCAGCATTTT.

This rearrangement joins TRBV10-3 to TRBJ2-7, with D possibly matching TRBD1 (6 bases). Germline loops: CDR1 ENHRY, CDR2 SYGVKD. The CDR3 spans 13 residues. The V and J ends lost 8 bases and 3 bases respectively, with 14 bases between them. The CDR3 nucleotides are TGTGCCATCCTCCCCGGCAGGGGCTACGAGCAGTACTTC. Protein sequence: CAILPGRGYEQYF.

V is TRBV7-9 and J is TRBJ1-1; 9 nucleotides line up with TRBD1. CDR3 length: 15 amino acids. The germline V gene encodes CDR1 SEHNR and CDR2 FQNEAQ (reference sequence). The V segment lost 5 bases and the J segment 4 bases; nucleotides outside the gene matches: 8. This CDR3 reads CASSQTTGGATEAFF. DNA of the CDR3: TGTGCCAGCAGCCAAACTACAGGGGGCGCCACTGAAGCTTTCTTT.

The chain joins TRBV6-5 to TRBJ1-5, with D tentatively TRBD1 (5 bases). V was cut by 5 bases and J by 6 bases, with 14 bases left in between. The CDR3 runs 14 residues. The V gene's germline CDR1 is MNHEY and CDR2 SVGAGI. The CDR3 here is CASSPLGGGQPQHF. The CDR3 DNA sequence: TGTGCCAGCAGTCCTCTGGGGGGAGGTCAGCCCCAGCATTTT.

The CDR3 bases are TGTGCCGGGACAGCGAACACCGGGGAGCTGTTTTTT. Protein sequence: CAGTANTGELFF. This chain links TRBV28 with TRBJ2-2, with 7 bases fitting TRBD1. Trimming at V came to 11 bases and at J to 0 bases, leaving 0 bases not matched to a gene. Looked up from germline, CDR1 is MDHEN and CDR2 is SYDVKM. This CDR3 region has 12 residues.

The chain recombines TRBV24-1 with TRBJ2-1; D is perhaps TRBD2 (5 bases). The CDR3 contains 17 residues. V lost 1 base and J 0 bases, leaving 12 bases between the germline ends. Germline lookup yields CDR1 KGHDR and CDR2 SFDVKD. CDR3 protein: CATSDFGRASSYNEQFF. CDR3 DNA sequence: TGTGCCACCAGTGATTTCGGGCGGGCCAGCTCCTACAATGAGCAGTTCTTC.

Notes on this clone: The same CDR3 also results from other DNA sequences found in this sample. In nucleotides, the CDR3 is TGTGCCAGCAGACGACAGGGGAACACTGAAGCTTTCTTT. Its protein is CASRRQGNTEAFF. V and J are TRBV2 and TRBJ1-1; 7 bases are a match to TRBD1. This CDR3 comprises 13 residues. J was trimmed by 1 base and V by 6 bases; bases with no gene match: 2. Germline lookup yields CDR1 SNHLY and CDR2 FYNNEI.

The chain links TRBV10-1 to TRBJ2-1; possible D gene TRBD2, 6 bases. Germline CDR1 WNHNN, CDR2 SYGVQD (reference sequence). The CDR3 extends over 11 amino acids. V was trimmed by 10 bases and J by 11 bases, leaving 15 bases between them. This CDR3 is CATERAGKQFF. The CDR3 nucleotides are TGCGCCACCGAGCGGGCGGGTAAGCAGTTCTTC.

This clone was counted between two and nine times. A read error may produce the germline difference seen at one junction end. The chain links TRBV5-1 to TRBJ2-7; the match to TRBD2 covers 9 bases. The germline V gene encodes CDR1 SGHRS and CDR2 YFSETQ. The CDR3 is made up of 15 amino acids. The CDR3 coding sequence is TGCGCCAGCAGCTCAGATAGCGGGAGCTCCCACGAGCAGTACTTC. This encodes CASSSDSGSSHEQYF.

The chain recombines TRBV13 with TRBJ2-1; 7 nucleotides agree with TRBD1. V gave up 5 bases and J gave up 5 bases; unmatched junction bases: 12. The CDR3 totals 16 residues. CDR1 is PRHDT and CDR2 is FYEKMQ in the germline V gene (reference sequence). The CDR3 here is CASSPDHRGGDNEQFF. The DNA for the CDR3 is TGTGCCAGCAGCCCCGATCACAGGGGCGGAGACAATGAGCAGTTCTTC.

The chain couples TRBV27 to TRBJ1-4; D possibly corresponds to TRBD1 (5 bases). The CDR3 consists of 15 residues. Trimming took off 4 bases at V and 2 bases at J, with 11 bases between the two ends. Germline values: CDR1 MNHEY, CDR2 SMNVEV (reference sequence). The CDR3 is CASSSNQGTNEKLFF. DNA for the CDR3: TGTGCCAGCAGTTCCAATCAGGGCACTAATGAAAAACTGTTTTTT.

The chain couples TRBV7-3 to TRBJ1-2, with 7 bases fitting TRBD1. Germline trimming cut 5 bases from V and 3 bases from J; bases unmatched to any gene: 6. The germline V gene encodes CDR1 SGHTA and CDR2 FQGTGA. The CDR3 sequence is 14 residues long. The CDR3 region has the DNA TGTGCCAGCAGCGAAACCGGGACAGACTATGGCTACACCTTC. Protein: CASSETGTDYGYTF.

This clone was seen just once. The DNA of the CDR3 is TGTGCCAGCAGTGCCGGGACAGCAGAAGCTTTCTTT. Encoded protein: CASSAGTAEAFF. The chain carries TRBV25-1 and TRBJ1-1; TRBD1 agrees at 7 bases. The CDR3 consists of 12 residues. The germline CDR1 and CDR2 sequences are MGHDK and SYGVNS. J lost 8 bases, V lost 4 bases, and 4 bases had no gene match.

The genes are TRBV10-3 and TRBJ1-2; weak D call: TRBD1 (5 bases). The CDR3 consists of 12 residues. In germline, CDR1 is ENHRY, CDR2 SYGVKD. The germline V and J ends were trimmed by 1 base and 8 bases, with 8 bases remaining between them. The CDR3 bases are TGTGCCATCAGTGAGTGGGGGGGAGGCTACACCTTC. This codes for CAISEWGGGYTF.

This clone is a singleton in its sample. DNA of the CDR3: TGTGCCAGCAGCCAAGACGACAGATTAAATTCACCCCTCCACTTT. Protein sequence: CASSQDDRLNSPLHF. This chain links TRBV3-1 (or the pseudogene TRBV3-2) with TRBJ1-6; tentative D call: TRBD1 (5 bases). Trimming shortened V by 0 bases and J by 7 bases, and 10 bases separated the two germline ends. Per germline, CDR1 LGHDT and CDR2 YNNKEL (reference sequence). The CDR3 has 15 residues.

This clone turned up a few times. The rearrangement links TRBV6-5 to TRBJ1-2; perhaps TRBD1 as D (6 bases). The length of the CDR3 is 14 residues. With 4 bases removed from V and 4 bases from J, the gap between germline ends came to 13 bases. Germline CDR1 reads MNHEY; CDR2 reads SVGAGI. The CDR3 nucleotides are TGTGCCAGCAGTTCACAGGGCTTTGGCTATGGCTACACCTTC. Amino acids: CASSSQGFGYGYTF.

This clone was found once. The rearrangement joins TRBV5-1 to TRBJ2-2; D unclear. The CDR3 consists of 14 residues. Germline-derived CDR1 and CDR2 are SGHRS and YFSETQ. Deletions cut 3 bases from V and 4 bases from J, with 10 bases between. CDR3 sequence: CASSSTYGTGELFF. CDR3 nucleotides: TGCGCCAGCAGCTCCACCTACGGCACCGGGGAGCTGTTTTTT. Combining the CDR3 with reference TRBV5-1 and TRBJ2-2 gives the whole variable domain KAGVTQTPRYLIKTRGQQVTLSCSPISGHRSVSWYQQTPGQGLQFLFEYFSETQRNKGNFPGRFSGRQFSNSRSEMNVSTLELGDSALYLCASSSTYGTGELFFGEGSRLTVL.

The chain joins TRBV25-1 to TRBJ1-2; TRBD1 might be the D (5 bases). The germline V gene has CDR1 MGHDK and CDR2 SYGVNS. The CDR3 length is 16 residues. The germline V and J ends were trimmed by 0 bases and 4 bases, with 15 bases remaining between them. This CDR3 is CASSEYLGGLGYGYTF. DNA for the CDR3: TGTGCCAGCAGTGAATATCTGGGGGGACTCGGCTATGGCTACACCTTC.

V is TRBV7-3 and J is TRBJ2-2; no reliable D call. CDR3 length equals 16 residues. V was clipped by 2 bases and J by 2 bases, with 12 bases between them. Germline V gene sequence: CDR1 SGHTA, CDR2 FQGTGA. This CDR3 is CASSLFSAANTGELFF. CDR3 nucleotides: TGTGCCAGCAGCTTATTTTCGGCGGCTAACACCGGGGAGCTGTTTTTT.

V is TRBV30 and J is TRBJ2-1; weak D call: TRBD2 (6 bases). V was clipped by 0 bases and J by 2 bases, with 14 bases between them. Germline V lookup: CDR1 GTSNPN, CDR2 SVGIG (reference sequence). The CDR3 has 16 amino acids. The CDR3 region is CAWSVRVTGAYNEQFF. CDR3 DNA: TGTGCCTGGAGTGTTAGGGTTACGGGAGCCTACAATGAGCAGTTCTTC.

The V call is TRBV6-5, the J call TRBJ1-3; D is possibly TRBD1 (6 bases). Trimming shortened V by 8 bases and J by 8 bases, and 19 bases separated the two germline ends. Germline V gene lookup returns CDR1 MNHEY and CDR2 SVGAGI. The CDR3 is 14 amino acids. The CDR3 DNA follows: TGTGCCAGCCGCCCCCGGGGGGCCTCGGACACCATATATTTT. The encoded protein is CASRPRGASDTIYF.

This chain joins TRBV21-1 and TRBJ2-3; the table's D gene call, TRBD2, was not cross checked with the DNA. TRBV21-1 is shown as a pseudogene. The CDR3 is 21 residues long. As DNA, the CDR3 is TGTGCCAGCAGCAAAGGGGCAGTTTTGTCTAGCGGGAGGTCTAGCACAGATACGCAGTATTTT. Translated: CASSKGAVLSSGRSSTDTQYF.

This chain joins TRBV24-1 and TRBJ2-3, with 10 positions matching TRBD2. The CDR3 is 16 amino acids. Germline V gene data show CDR1 as KGHDR and CDR2 as SFDVKD. The V and J ends lost 4 bases and 4 bases, in that order; junction bases with no gene match: 7. CDR3 in DNA: TGTGCCACCAGTGACCCCGGGACTAGCGTTGCAGATACGCAGTATTTT. It is translated as CATSDPGTSVADTQYF.